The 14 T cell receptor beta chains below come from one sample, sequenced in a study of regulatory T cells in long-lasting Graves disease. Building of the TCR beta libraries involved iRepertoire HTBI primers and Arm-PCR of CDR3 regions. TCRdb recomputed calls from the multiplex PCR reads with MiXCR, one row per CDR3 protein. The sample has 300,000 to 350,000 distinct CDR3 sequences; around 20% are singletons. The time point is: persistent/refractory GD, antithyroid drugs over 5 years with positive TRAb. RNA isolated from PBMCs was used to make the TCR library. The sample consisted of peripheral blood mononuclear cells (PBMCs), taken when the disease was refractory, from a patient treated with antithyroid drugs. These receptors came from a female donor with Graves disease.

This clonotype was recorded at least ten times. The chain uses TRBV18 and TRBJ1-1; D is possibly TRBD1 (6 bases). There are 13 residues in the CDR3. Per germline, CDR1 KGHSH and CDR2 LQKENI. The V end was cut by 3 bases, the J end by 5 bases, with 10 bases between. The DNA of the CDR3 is TGTGCCAGCTCACCGGCCCAGGGGACTGAAGCTTTCTTT. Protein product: CASSPAQGTEAFF.

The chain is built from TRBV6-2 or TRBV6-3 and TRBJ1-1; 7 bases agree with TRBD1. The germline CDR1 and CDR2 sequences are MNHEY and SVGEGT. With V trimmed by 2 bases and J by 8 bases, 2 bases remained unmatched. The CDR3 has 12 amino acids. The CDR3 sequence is CASSYMTGEAFF. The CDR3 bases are TGTGCCAGCAGTTACATGACAGGGGAAGCTTTCTTT.

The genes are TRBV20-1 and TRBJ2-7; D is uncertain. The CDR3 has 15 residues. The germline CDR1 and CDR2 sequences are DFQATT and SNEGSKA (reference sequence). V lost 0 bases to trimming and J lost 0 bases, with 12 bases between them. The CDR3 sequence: CSARDASFSSYEQYF. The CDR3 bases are TGCAGTGCTAGAGATGCCAGCTTCAGCTCCTACGAGCAGTACTTC.

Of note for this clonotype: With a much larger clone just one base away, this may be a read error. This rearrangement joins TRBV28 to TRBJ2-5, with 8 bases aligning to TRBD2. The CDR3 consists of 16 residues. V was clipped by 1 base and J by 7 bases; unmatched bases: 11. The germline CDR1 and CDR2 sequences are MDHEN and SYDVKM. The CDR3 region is CASSLSRGTRSGTQYF. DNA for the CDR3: TGTGCCAGCAGTTTATCGCGGGGGACTAGGAGCGGGACCCAGTACTTC.

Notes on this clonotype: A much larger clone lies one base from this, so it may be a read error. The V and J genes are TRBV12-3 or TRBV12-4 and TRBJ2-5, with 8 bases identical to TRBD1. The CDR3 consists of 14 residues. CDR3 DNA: TGTGCCAGCAGTTTAGGGGGACAGGATGTGACCCGGTACTTC. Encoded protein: CASSLGGQDVTRYF.

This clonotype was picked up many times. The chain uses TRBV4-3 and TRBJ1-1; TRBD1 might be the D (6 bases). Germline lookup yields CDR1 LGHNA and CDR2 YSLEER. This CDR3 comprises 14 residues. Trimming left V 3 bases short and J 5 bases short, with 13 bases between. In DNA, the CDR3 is TGCGCCAGCAGCCATGGGGGGCGCGAGACTGAAGCTTTCTTT. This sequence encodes CASSHGGRETEAFF.

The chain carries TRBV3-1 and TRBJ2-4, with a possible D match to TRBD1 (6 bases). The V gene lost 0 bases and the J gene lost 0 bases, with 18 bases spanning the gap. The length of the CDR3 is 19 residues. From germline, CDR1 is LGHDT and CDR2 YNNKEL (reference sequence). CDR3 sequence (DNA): TGTGCCAGCAGCCAAGAAGGGGCTTTAGGGGGTCTAGCCAAAAACATTCAGTACTTC. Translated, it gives CASSQEGALGGLAKNIQYF.

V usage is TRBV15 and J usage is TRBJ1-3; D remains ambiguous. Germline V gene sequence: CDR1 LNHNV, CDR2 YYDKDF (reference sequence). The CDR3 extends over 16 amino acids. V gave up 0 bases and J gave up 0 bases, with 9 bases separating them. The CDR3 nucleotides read TGTGCCACCAGCAGAGATTACGGGATCTCTGGAAACACCATATATTTT. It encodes CATSRDYGISGNTIYF.

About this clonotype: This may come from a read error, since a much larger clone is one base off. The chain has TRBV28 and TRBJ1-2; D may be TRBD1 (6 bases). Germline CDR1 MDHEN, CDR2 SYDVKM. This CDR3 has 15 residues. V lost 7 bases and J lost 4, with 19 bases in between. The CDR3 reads CASNPRGGFVYGYTF. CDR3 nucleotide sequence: TGTGCCAGCAACCCTAGGGGGGGTTTCGTCTATGGCTACACCTTC.

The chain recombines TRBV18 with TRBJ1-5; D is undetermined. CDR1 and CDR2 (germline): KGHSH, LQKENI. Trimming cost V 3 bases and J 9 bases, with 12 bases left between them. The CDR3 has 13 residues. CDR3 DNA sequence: TGTGCCAGCTCACCTGGGGAGCGGGGGCCCCAGCATTTT. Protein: CASSPGERGPQHF.

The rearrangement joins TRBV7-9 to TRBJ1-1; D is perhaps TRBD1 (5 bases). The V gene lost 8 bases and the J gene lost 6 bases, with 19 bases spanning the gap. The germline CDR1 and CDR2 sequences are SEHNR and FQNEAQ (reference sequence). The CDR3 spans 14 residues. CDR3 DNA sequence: TGTGCCAGCTCCGGTGTTGCAGGGTATCCTGAAGCTTTCTTT. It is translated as CASSGVAGYPEAFF.

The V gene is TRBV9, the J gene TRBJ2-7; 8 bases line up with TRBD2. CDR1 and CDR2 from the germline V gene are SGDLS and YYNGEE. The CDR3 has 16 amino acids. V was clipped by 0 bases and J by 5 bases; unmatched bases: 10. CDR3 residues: CASSVGLAGGLNEQYF. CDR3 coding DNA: TGTGCCAGCAGCGTAGGCCTAGCGGGCGGGTTAAACGAGCAGTACTTC.

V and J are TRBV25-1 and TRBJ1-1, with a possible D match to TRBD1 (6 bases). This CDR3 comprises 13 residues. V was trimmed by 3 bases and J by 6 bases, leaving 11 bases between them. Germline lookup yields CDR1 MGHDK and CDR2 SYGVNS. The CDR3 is CASSDITGPEAFF. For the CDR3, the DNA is TGTGCCAGCAGTGACATTACAGGGCCTGAAGCTTTCTTT. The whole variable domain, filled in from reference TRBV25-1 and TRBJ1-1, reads EADIYQTPRYLVIGTGKKITLECSQTMGHDKMYWYQQDPGMELHLIHYSYGVNSTEKGDLSSESTVSRIRTEHFPLTLESARPSHTSQYLCASSDITGPEAFFGQGTRLTVV.

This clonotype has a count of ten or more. Here the CDR3 reads CASSYIGVETQYF. In DNA form, the CDR3 reads TGTGCCAGCAGTTACATAGGTGTAGAGACCCAGTACTTC. The chain uses TRBV6-2 or TRBV6-3 and TRBJ2-5; D not resolved. The CDR3 consists of 13 residues. The V end was cut by 2 bases, the J end by 4 bases, with 8 bases between. Germline assignment: CDR1 MNHEY and CDR2 SVGEGT.